The T cell receptor beta chain under discussion was sequenced for a study of PD-1 blockade in classical Hodgkin lymphoma. Note on this clone: Its target is not known.

Each patient's relapse followed autologous stem cell transplantation, and brentuximab vedotin exposure varied. Here immunoSEQ multiplex PCR was the method, and the copy in TCRdb shows in-frame clones only, minus some. The sample yields tens of thousands of clones, roughly 89% seen once. Regarding the study as a whole: Those achieving complete response showed baseline diversity like newly diagnosed patients. Relapsed/refractory patients reportedly had lower baseline diversity than newly diagnosed patients.

CDR1 is SGHDT and CDR2 is YYEEEE in the germline V gene. The CDR3 totals 13 residues. V lost 3 bases and J lost 6; bases outside the gene matches: 2. The sample here was peripheral blood mononuclear cells (PBMCs), taken at baseline. This chain connects TRBV5-6 to TRBJ1-2, with 10 bases fitting TRBD1. The TCR comes from a human donor with classical Hodgkin lymphoma. This chain's CDR3 is CASSWGQGNGYTF. CDR3 DNA: TGTGCCAGCAGCTGGGGACAGGGGAATGGCTACACCTTC.